Each of the 25 T cell receptor beta chains below was sequenced from the same sample in a study of T cells after posttransplantation cyclophosphamide. Cyclophosphamide on days +3 and +4 followed busulfan-fludarabine conditioning and a marrow graft. The data were produced by immunoSEQ multiplex PCR, yet TCRdb's version contains in-frame clones alone and is incomplete. Observed in the sample are some 10,000 clones, none of them singletons. Sequenced here: PBMCs, sampled after allogeneic stem cell transplant with posttransplant cyclophosphamide. The receptors come from a female patient aged 40-50 years who received an allogeneic stem cell transplant from a related donor, was CMV-positive, and had no GVHD. Some T cells may be the graft donor's.

This clone was seen many times. The rearrangement links TRBV10-3 to TRBJ2-6, with 9 nucleotides matching TRBD1. CDR1 and CDR2 from the germline V gene are ENHRY and SYGVKD. The CDR3 is 17 amino acids. The trim removed 8 bases at V and 2 bases at J, leaving 10 bases unmatched. The CDR3 bases are TGTGCCATCGGCCTGGACAGGGGTTTAGCTGGGGCCAACGTCCTGACTTTC. Its translation is CAIGLDRGLAGANVLTF.

This clone was recorded a few times. The J gene is TRBJ2-5, the V gene TRBV30; D possibly corresponds to TRBD1 (6 bases). Germline CDR1 reads GTSNPN; CDR2 reads SVGIG (reference sequence). The V and J ends lost 5 bases and 7 bases respectively, with 17 bases between them. This CDR3 region has 13 residues. The CDR3 region has the DNA TGTGCCTGGGGGGGACAAGGGTCGGGGACCCAGTACTTC. It codes for CAWGGQGSGTQYF.

The table lists this clone with many counts. This rearrangement joins TRBV11-2 to TRBJ1-6; possible D gene TRBD1, 5 bases. The V gene lost 3 bases and the J gene lost 6 bases, with 21 bases spanning the gap. This CDR3 is 18 amino acids long. Germline CDR1 and CDR2: SGHAT and FQNNGV. This chain's CDR3 is CASSFDYLTAYPNSPLHF. The DNA of the CDR3 is TGTGCCAGCAGCTTTGATTATTTGACAGCCTACCCTAATTCACCCCTCCACTTT.

This clone was seen ten or more times. The V gene is TRBV9, the J gene TRBJ2-3, with 7 bases matching TRBD2. The CDR3 has 16 amino acids. V trimming: 0 bases; J trimming: 0 bases; junction bases outside the gene matches: 4. CDR1 is SGDLS and CDR2 is YYNGEE in the germline V gene. DNA for the CDR3: TGTGCCAGCAGCGTAGAAGGTAGCGGGAGCACAGATACGCAGTATTTT. Translated: CASSVEGSGSTDTQYF.

This clone has ten or more counts. The chain couples TRBV29-1 to TRBJ2-3; D is perhaps TRBD1 (5 bases). The germline V and J ends were trimmed by 3 bases and 0 bases, with 10 bases remaining between them. The CDR3 is made up of 14 amino acids. Germline V gives CDR1 SQVTM, CDR2 ANQGSEA. CDR3 bases: TGCAGCGTTGATGGGGCTCCGAGCACAGATACGCAGTATTTT. The encoded protein is CSVDGAPSTDTQYF.

This clone counts as medium-sized. This chain connects TRBV6-5 to TRBJ1-3; TRBD1 matches 7 bases. Germline values: CDR1 MNHEY, CDR2 SVGAGI. J lost 8 bases, V lost 5 bases, and 6 bases had no gene match. The CDR3 contains 13 residues. The CDR3 loop reads CASSINQGDTIYF. The CDR3 DNA follows: TGTGCCAGCAGTATCAACCAGGGGGACACCATATATTTT.

This clone has at least ten counts. CDR3 in DNA: TGTGCCAGCAGCTTGCGACAGGGGTCAAAGGGCTATGGCTACACCTTC. Its translation: CASSLRQGSKGYGYTF. This chain links TRBV5-6 with TRBJ1-2; 8 bases agree with TRBD1. The CDR3 is 16 residues long. With 1 base clipped from V and 4 bases from J, the junction kept 9 bases outside the gene matches. Germline assignment: CDR1 SGHDT and CDR2 YYEEEE.

This clone was seen at least ten times. J is TRBJ2-7 and V is TRBV6-6; 11 positions match TRBD2. V lost 4 bases and J lost 4; bases outside the gene matches: 9. This CDR3 is 16 amino acids long. Germline CDR1 is MNHNY and CDR2 is SVGAGI (reference sequence). This CDR3 is CASSSTSGSVIYEQYF. The CDR3, as DNA: TGTGCCAGCAGTTCCACTAGCGGGAGTGTCATATACGAGCAGTACTTC.

This clone was seen ten or more times. The chain combines TRBV19 with TRBJ2-5, with D maybe TRBD2 (7 bases). Germline CDR1 and CDR2: LNHDA and SQIVND (reference sequence). The ends were cut back, 9 bases at V and 2 bases at J, with 10 bases in the middle. This CDR3 is built from 12 residues. DNA of the CDR3: TGTGCCAGCGAGGGGGGGCAAGAGACCCAGTACTTC. Protein product: CASEGGQETQYF.

At least ten counts were recorded for this clone. This CDR3 reads CATSGRGGGYTF. CDR3 nucleotide sequence: TGTGCCACCTCCGGGAGGGGCGGGGGCTACACCTTC. The rearrangement uses TRBV2 and TRBJ1-2; a weak D match, TRBD1 (5 bases). Germline V gives CDR1 SNHLY, CDR2 FYNNEI. This CDR3 spans 12 amino acids. V lost 10 bases, J lost 8 bases, and 17 bases lay in between. Variable domain in full (rest from reference TRBV2 and TRBJ1-2): EPEVTQTPSHQVTQMGQEVILRCVPISNHLYFYWYRQILGQKVEFLVSFYNNEISEKSEIFDDQFSVERPDGSNFTLKIRSTKLEDSAMYFCATSGRGGGYTFGSGTRLTVV.

This clone was recorded many times. This chain links TRBV4-1 with TRBJ2-4; perhaps TRBD1 as D (6 bases). Trimming stripped 1 base from V and 4 bases from J, with 11 bases between. Germline V gene data show CDR1 as MGHRA and CDR2 as YSYEKL. The CDR3 has 15 residues. CDR3 amino acids: CASSQVDSSKNIQYF. The DNA for the CDR3 is TGCGCCAGCAGCCAAGTGGACAGTTCAAAAAACATTCAGTACTTC.

Many counts were recorded for this clone. The CDR3 DNA reads TGCGCCAGCAGCTTCGCGGCAGGGGGGTTAGGAAACACCATATATTTT. Its protein is CASSFAAGGLGNTIYF. This chain connects TRBV5-1 to TRBJ1-3, with 7 positions matching TRBD1. Germline lookup yields CDR1 SGHRS and CDR2 YFSETQ. V gave up 2 bases and J gave up 4 bases; unmatched junction bases: 9. The CDR3 loop spans 16 amino acids.

This clone was seen many times. The V and J genes are TRBV18 and TRBJ2-2; D call uncertain. V was trimmed by 6 bases and J by 2 bases, leaving 16 bases between them. Germline V lookup: CDR1 KGHSH, CDR2 LQKENI. This CDR3 is 16 amino acids long. The CDR3 DNA reads as TGTGCCAGCTCCCCCCGGGTCGACGCTAACACCGGGGAGCTGTTTTTT. Translating it yields CASSPRVDANTGELFF.

This clone appeared many times. The chain employs TRBV28 and TRBJ1-3; 7 nucleotides match TRBD1. Per the germline V gene, CDR1 is MDHEN and CDR2 is SYDVKM. The CDR3 is made up of 17 amino acids. Trimming took 5 bases from V and 0 from J; bases not matched to a gene: 10. This CDR3 reads CASSTPGQEHSGNTIYF. The DNA of the CDR3 is TGTGCCAGCAGTACCCCCGGACAGGAGCACTCTGGAAACACCATATATTTT. The entire variable domain, with the rest obtained from reference TRBV28 and TRBJ1-3, is as follows: DVKVTQSSRYLVKRTGEKVFLECVQDMDHENMFWYRQDPGLGLRLIYFSYDVKMKEKGDIPEGYSVSREKKERFSLILESASTNQTSMYLCASSTPGQEHSGNTIYFGEGSWLTVV.

This clone occurred many times. This chain connects TRBV18 to TRBJ1-3; 8 bases align to TRBD1. From germline, CDR1 is KGHSH and CDR2 LQKENI. CDR3 length: 16 residues. The V and J ends lost 4 bases and 2 bases, in that order; junction bases with no gene match: 7. The CDR3: CASSHPGTGTGNTIYF. CDR3 bases: TGTGCCAGCTCACACCCCGGGACAGGAACTGGAAACACCATATATTTT. The full variable domain, in which reference TRBV18 and TRBJ1-3 provide the parts outside the CDR3, is NAGVMQNPRHLVRRRGQEARLRCSPMKGHSHVYWYRQLPEEGLKFMVYLQKENIIDESGMPKERFSAEFPKEGPSILRIQQVVRGDSAAYFCASSHPGTGTGNTIYFGEGSWLTVV.

This clone is labeled as medium-sized. The rearrangement uses TRBV7-3 and TRBJ2-7; D might be TRBD1 (6 bases). Per the germline V gene, CDR1 is SGHTA and CDR2 is FQGTGA. The CDR3 consists of 15 residues. V was shortened by 0 bases and J by 5 bases, with 14 bases between the two germline ends. The CDR3 sequence is CASSLTVGARHEQYF. The DNA of the CDR3 is TGTGCCAGCAGCTTAACTGTGGGGGCGCGCCACGAGCAGTACTTC.

This clone was counted many times. The J gene is TRBJ2-3, the V gene TRBV27, with 9 bases identical to TRBD1. Germline assignment: CDR1 MNHEY and CDR2 SMNVEV (reference sequence). The CDR3 is made up of 15 amino acids. Losses at the gene ends were 7 bases for V and 7 bases for J; bases not matched to a gene: 12. The CDR3 DNA follows: TGTGCCAGCACCCTGGGACAGGGAAGAGGAAATACGCAGTATTTT. Translation: CASTLGQGRGNTQYF.

This clone was recorded at least ten times. CDR3 in DNA: TGTGCCAGCAGGCGGGGGGTTCAAGACACTGAAGCTTTCTTT. Its translation is CASRRGVQDTEAFF. The rearrangement joins TRBV25-1 to TRBJ1-1, with D possibly matching TRBD1 (5 bases). Per germline, CDR1 MGHDK and CDR2 SYGVNS. The CDR3 has 14 residues. Trimming stripped 6 bases from V and 3 bases from J, with 14 bases between.

This clone has at least ten counts. The chain has TRBV6-1 and TRBJ1-2; 10 nucleotides align to TRBD1. The CDR3 consists of 15 residues. Germline CDR1 and CDR2: MNHNS and SASEGT. The V gene end was trimmed by 8 bases and the J gene end by 4 bases; junction bases not matched to a gene: 10. This CDR3 reads CASGGGTGDLYGYTF. The CDR3 DNA is TGTGCCAGCGGGGGGGGGACAGGGGACCTCTATGGCTACACCTTC.

This clone was found many times. The chain is built from TRBV6-5 and TRBJ1-2, with TRBD1 matching over 8 bases. The CDR3 spans 11 residues. V lost 6 bases, J lost 8 bases, and 2 bases stayed unmatched. Germline lookup yields CDR1 MNHEY and CDR2 SVGAGI. The CDR3 loop is CASRTGAGYTF. The CDR3 DNA follows: TGTGCCAGCAGGACAGGGGCGGGCTACACCTTC.

This clone has ten or more counts. The chain couples TRBV7-9 to TRBJ2-1; 12 bases fit TRBD1. Germline lookup yields CDR1 SEHNR and CDR2 FQNEAQ (reference sequence). There are 15 residues in the CDR3. Germline trimming cut 6 bases from V and 6 bases from J; bases unmatched to any gene: 6. The CDR3 is CASSLGQGARNEQFF. CDR3 bases: TGTGCCAGCAGTTTGGGACAGGGGGCGCGCAATGAGCAGTTCTTC.

This clone was counted many times. V usage is TRBV10-3 and J usage is TRBJ2-1; 8 nucleotides match TRBD2. Germline CDR1 ENHRY, CDR2 SYGVKD. With V trimmed by 3 bases and J by 7 bases, 8 bases remained unmatched. The CDR3 length is 15 residues. The CDR3 nucleotides read TGTGCCATCAGTGAATTCAGCGGGAGTTTAAATGAGCAGTTCTTC. It encodes CAISEFSGSLNEQFF.

This clone has ten or more counts. V is TRBV2 and J is TRBJ2-3; 10 bases are shared with TRBD2. The CDR3 has 17 amino acids. Germline V gene sequence: CDR1 SNHLY, CDR2 FYNNEI. J lost 0 bases, V lost 5 bases, and 8 bases had no gene match. The CDR3 DNA follows: TGTGCCAGCAGTCTCGGCCTAGCGGGAGCAAGCACAGATACGCAGTATTTT. Its protein is CASSLGLAGASTDTQYF.

This clone occurred many times. V gene TRBV19 combines with J gene TRBJ2-2; D might be TRBD2 (6 bases). CDR3 length: 16 amino acids. V was pared by 2 bases and J by 2 bases, with 12 bases between. Germline V gene sequence: CDR1 LNHDA, CDR2 SQIVND (reference sequence). CDR3 DNA: TGTGCCAGTAGTATAAACGGGGGTACTAACACCGGGGAGCTGTTTTTT. Translating gives CASSINGGTNTGELFF.

This clone was detected ten times or more. The V gene is TRBV19, the J gene TRBJ1-2; D is unresolved. CDR1 is LNHDA, CDR2 SQIVND, per germline (reference sequence). This CDR3 comprises 12 residues. The V end lost 5 bases, the J end lost 4 bases, and 8 bases lay between the germline ends. CDR3: CASSDMGYGYTF. CDR3 DNA sequence: TGTGCCAGTAGTGACATGGGCTATGGCTACACCTTC.